A single sample gave rise to the 10 T cell receptor beta chains below, sequenced in a study of PD-L1 blockade in urothelial cancer. Time point given: pretreatment peripheral blood. Profiling relied on immunoSEQ multiplex PCR, and the TCRdb table lists in-frame clones only, not all of them. The sample records approximately 100,000 clones, around 92% being singletons. This material consisted of PBMCs, taken around atezolizumab (anti-PD-L1) treatment. All receptors come from an elderly woman with urothelial cancer.

This chain joins TRBV11-2 and TRBJ1-2, with D maybe TRBD1 (6 bases). In germline, CDR1 is SGHAT, CDR2 FQNNGV. The CDR3 totals 14 residues. Between the trimmed V and J ends, which lost 5 bases and 4 bases, there was a span of 14 bases. The CDR3 bases are TGTGCCAGCAGCCCCCAGGGGCCAGGCTATGGCTACACCTTC. This encodes CASSPQGPGYGYTF.

The gene calls are TRBV7-9 and TRBJ1-1, with D uncertain. The V end lost 5 bases, the J end lost 1 base, and 2 bases lay between the germline ends. This CDR3 contains 11 residues. Germline lookup yields CDR1 SEHNR and CDR2 FQNEAQ (reference sequence). CDR3 coding DNA: TGTGCCAGCAGCCGGAACACTGAAGCTTTCTTT. Translated: CASSRNTEAFF.

The chain couples TRBV9 to TRBJ2-7, with TRBD1 identical over 8 bases. V lost 0 bases and J lost 2; bases outside the gene matches: 4. Germline V gene data show CDR1 as SGDLS and CDR2 as YYNGEE. The CDR3 extends over 15 amino acids. The CDR3 is CASSVGWTGTYEQYF. CDR3 nucleotide sequence: TGTGCCAGCAGCGTAGGTTGGACAGGGACCTACGAGCAGTACTTC.

The V and J genes are TRBV4-2 and TRBJ1-1; D uncertain. Germline CDR1 LGHNA, CDR2 YNFKEQ. Trimming removed 3 bases at V and 3 bases at J, with 8 bases between. This CDR3 is built from 13 residues. CDR3 DNA sequence: TGTGCCAGCAGCCATGAGATGGACACTGAAGCTTTCTTT. This translates into CASSHEMDTEAFF.

The chain is built from TRBV28 and TRBJ1-2; 10 nucleotides agree with TRBD1. The germline V gene has CDR1 MDHEN and CDR2 SYDVKM. Unmatched junction bases numbered 4, after V lost 3 bases and J lost 6 bases. The CDR3 totals 14 residues. CDR3 DNA sequence: TGTGCCAGCAGTTTGGGACAGGGGAATGATGGCTACACCTTC. It is translated as CASSLGQGNDGYTF.

V and J are TRBV5-1 and TRBJ2-7, with D maybe TRBD1 (5 bases). V gave up 6 bases and J gave up 2 bases, with 12 bases separating them. The CDR3 covers 13 residues. Germline-derived CDR1 and CDR2 are SGHRS and YFSETQ. CDR3 nucleotides: TGCGCCAGCACCGCAGACAGTACCTACGAGCAGTACTTC. Translated, it gives CASTADSTYEQYF.

There are a few counts of this clone. This chain links TRBV9 with TRBJ1-5, with a weak D call TRBD1 (5 bases). V was shortened by 7 bases and J by 6 bases, with 11 bases between the two germline ends. The CDR3 contains 12 residues. Per germline, CDR1 SGDLS and CDR2 YYNGEE. Written as DNA, the CDR3 is TGTGCCAGCGGGCAGGGAAGTCAGCCCCAGCATTTT. Translated: CASGQGSQPQHF. Using reference TRBV9 and TRBJ1-5 for the parts outside the CDR3, the full variable domain is DSGVTQTPKHLITATGQRVTLRCSPRSGDLSVYWYQQSLDQGLQFLIQYYNGEERAKGNILERFSAQQFPDLHSELNLSSLELGDSALYFCASGQGSQPQHFGDGTRLSIL.

The chain carries TRBV5-1 and TRBJ2-1, with unresolved D. Trimming removed 4 bases at V and 5 bases at J, with 16 bases between. Germline assignment: CDR1 SGHRS and CDR2 YFSETQ. The CDR3 spans 15 residues. The CDR3 reads CASSAQVISDNEQFF. DNA for the CDR3: TGCGCCAGCAGCGCCCAAGTAATATCGGACAATGAGCAGTTCTTC. Full variable domain (missing parts from reference TRBV5-1 and TRBJ2-1): KAGVTQTPRYLIKTRGQQVTLSCSPISGHRSVSWYQQTPGQGLQFLFEYFSETQRNKGNFPGRFSGRQFSNSRSEMNVSTLELGDSALYLCASSAQVISDNEQFFGPGTRLTVL.

This chain joins TRBV20-1 and TRBJ1-2; 8 bases map to TRBD1. V was clipped by 7 bases and J by 8 bases; unmatched bases: 6. CDR1 is DFQATT and CDR2 is SNEGSKA in the germline V gene (reference sequence). The CDR3 sequence is 11 residues long. The CDR3 sequence: CSVQTGDGYTF. CDR3 nucleotide sequence: TGCAGTGTCCAGACAGGGGACGGCTACACCTTC.

This chain joins TRBV15 and TRBJ1-3; D unclear. This CDR3 contains 15 residues. Germline values: CDR1 LNHNV, CDR2 YYDKDF (reference sequence). The V gene lost 1 base and the J gene lost 1 base, with 8 bases spanning the gap. The CDR3 loop reads CATSRGAGSGNTIYF. CDR3 in DNA: TGTGCCACCAGCAGAGGGGCTGGGTCTGGAAACACCATATATTTT. Drawing the rest from reference TRBV15 and TRBJ1-3, the complete variable domain is DAMVIQNPRYQVTQFGKPVTLSCSQTLNHNVMYWYQQKSSQAPKLLFHYYDKDFNNEADTPDNFQSRRPNTSFCFLDIRSPGLGDTAMYLCATSRGAGSGNTIYFGEGSWLTVV.